The following is a TCR beta chain sequence with its context. The CDR3 covers 15 residues. V lost 2 bases and J lost 5, with 16 bases in between. In germline, CDR1 is WNHNN, CDR2 SYGVQD (reference sequence). The sample is drawn from a study of control samples from healthy donors and cancer patients. Assay: immunoSEQ multiplex PCR; the TCRdb copy retains only in-frame clones and omits some. The sample comprises around 77,000 clones, around 94% of which are singletons, and approximately 6% rests with the top ten. The rearrangement uses TRBV10-1 and TRBJ2-7; D possibly corresponds to TRBD1 (7 bases). The TCR sequence derives from a woman aged 55-75 years in good health. Sequenced input: blood. In nucleotides, the CDR3 is TGCGCCAGCAGTGAGGCAGGGGGAGGAAGGAACGAGCAGTACTTC. Protein sequence: CASSEAGGGRNEQYF.